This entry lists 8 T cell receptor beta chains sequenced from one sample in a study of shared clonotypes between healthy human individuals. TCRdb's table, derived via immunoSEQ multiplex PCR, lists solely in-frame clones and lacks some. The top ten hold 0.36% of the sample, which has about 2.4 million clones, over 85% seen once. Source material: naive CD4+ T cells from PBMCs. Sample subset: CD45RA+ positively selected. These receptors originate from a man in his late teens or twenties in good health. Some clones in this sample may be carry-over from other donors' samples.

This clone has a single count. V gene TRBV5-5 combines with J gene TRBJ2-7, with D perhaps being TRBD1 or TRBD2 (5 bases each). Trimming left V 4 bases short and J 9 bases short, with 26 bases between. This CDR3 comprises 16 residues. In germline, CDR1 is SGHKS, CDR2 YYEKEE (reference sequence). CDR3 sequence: CASSVDPERGVPPQYF. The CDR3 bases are TGTGCCAGCAGCGTGGACCCCGAGCGAGGGGTTCCTCCGCAGTACTTC.

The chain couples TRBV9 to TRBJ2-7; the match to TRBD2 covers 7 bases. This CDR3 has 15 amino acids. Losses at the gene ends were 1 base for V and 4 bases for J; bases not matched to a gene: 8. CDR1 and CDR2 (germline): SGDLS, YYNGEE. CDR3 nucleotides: TGTGCCAGCAGCGTAAACGGCGGGAGTTCTTACGAGCAGTACTTC. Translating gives CASSVNGGSSYEQYF. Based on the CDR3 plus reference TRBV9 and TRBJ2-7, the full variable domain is DSGVTQTPKHLITATGQRVTLRCSPRSGDLSVYWYQQSLDQGLQFLIQYYNGEERAKGNILERFSAQQFPDLHSELNLSSLELGDSALYFCASSVNGGSSYEQYFGPGTRLTVT.

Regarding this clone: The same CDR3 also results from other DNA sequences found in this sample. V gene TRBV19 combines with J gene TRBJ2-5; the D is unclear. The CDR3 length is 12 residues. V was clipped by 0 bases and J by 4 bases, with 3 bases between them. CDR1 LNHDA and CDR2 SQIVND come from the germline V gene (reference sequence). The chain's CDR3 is CASSIDRETQYF. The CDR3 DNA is TGTGCCAGTAGTATAGATCGAGAGACCCAGTACTTC. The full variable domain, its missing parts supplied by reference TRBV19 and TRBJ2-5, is DGGITQSPKYLFRKEGQNVTLSCEQNLNHDAMYWYRQDPGQGLRLIYYSQIVNDFQKGDIAEGYSVSREKKESFPLTVTSAQKNPTAFYLCASSIDRETQYFGPGTRLLVL.

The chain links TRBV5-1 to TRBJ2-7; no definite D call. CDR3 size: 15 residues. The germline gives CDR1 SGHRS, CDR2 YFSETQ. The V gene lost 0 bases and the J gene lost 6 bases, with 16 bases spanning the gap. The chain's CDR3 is CASSLAIIGLSEQYF. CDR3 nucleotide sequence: TGCGCCAGCAGCTTGGCCATTATCGGTCTCAGCGAGCAGTACTTC. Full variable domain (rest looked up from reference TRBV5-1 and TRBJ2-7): KAGVTQTPRYLIKTRGQQVTLSCSPISGHRSVSWYQQTPGQGLQFLFEYFSETQRNKGNFPGRFSGRQFSNSRSEMNVSTLELGDSALYLCASSLAIIGLSEQYFGPGTRLTVT.

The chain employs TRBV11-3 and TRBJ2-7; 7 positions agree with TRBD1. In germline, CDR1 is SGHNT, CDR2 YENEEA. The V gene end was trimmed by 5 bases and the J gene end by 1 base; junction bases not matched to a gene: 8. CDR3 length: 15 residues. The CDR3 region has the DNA TGTGCCAGCAGCGGTGGAACGGGACAGTCCTACGAGCAGTACTTC. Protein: CASSGGTGQSYEQYF.

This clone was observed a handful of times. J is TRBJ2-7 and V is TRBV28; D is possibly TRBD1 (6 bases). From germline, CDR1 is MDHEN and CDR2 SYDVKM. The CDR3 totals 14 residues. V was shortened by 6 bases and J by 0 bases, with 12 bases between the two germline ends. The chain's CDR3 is CASSHDRSSYEQYF. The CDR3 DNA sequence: TGTGCCAGCAGCCACGACAGGAGCTCCTACGAGCAGTACTTC.

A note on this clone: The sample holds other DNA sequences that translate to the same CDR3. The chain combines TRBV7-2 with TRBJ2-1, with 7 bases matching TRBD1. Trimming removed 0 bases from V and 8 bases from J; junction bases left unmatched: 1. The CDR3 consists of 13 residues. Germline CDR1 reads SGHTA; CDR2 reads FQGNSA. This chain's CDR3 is CASSLATGDEQFF. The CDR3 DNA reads TGTGCCAGCAGCTTAGCAACAGGGGATGAGCAGTTCTTC. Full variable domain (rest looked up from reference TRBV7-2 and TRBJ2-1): GAGVSQSPSNKVTEKGKDVELRCDPISGHTALYWYRQSLGQGLEFLIYFQGNSAPDKSGLPSDRFSAERTGGSVSTLTIQRTQQEDSAVYLCASSLATGDEQFFGPGTRLTVL.

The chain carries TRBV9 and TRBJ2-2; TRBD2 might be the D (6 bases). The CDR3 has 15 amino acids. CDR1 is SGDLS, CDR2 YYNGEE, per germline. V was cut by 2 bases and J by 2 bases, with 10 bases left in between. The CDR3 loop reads CASSVGTSNTGELFF. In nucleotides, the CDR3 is TGTGCCAGCAGCGTCGGGACTTCAAACACCGGGGAGCTGTTTTTT.